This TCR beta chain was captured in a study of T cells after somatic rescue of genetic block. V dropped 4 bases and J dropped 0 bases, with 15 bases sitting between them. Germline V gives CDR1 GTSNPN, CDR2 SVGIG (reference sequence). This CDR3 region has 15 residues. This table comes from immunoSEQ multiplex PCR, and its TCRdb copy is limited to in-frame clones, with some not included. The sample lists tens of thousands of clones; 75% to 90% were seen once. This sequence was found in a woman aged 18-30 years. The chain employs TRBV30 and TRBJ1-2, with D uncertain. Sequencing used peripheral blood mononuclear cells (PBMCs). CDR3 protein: CAWKRLGTPNYGYTF. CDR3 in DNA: TGTGCCTGGAAACGATTAGGAACTCCTAACTATGGCTACACCTTC.